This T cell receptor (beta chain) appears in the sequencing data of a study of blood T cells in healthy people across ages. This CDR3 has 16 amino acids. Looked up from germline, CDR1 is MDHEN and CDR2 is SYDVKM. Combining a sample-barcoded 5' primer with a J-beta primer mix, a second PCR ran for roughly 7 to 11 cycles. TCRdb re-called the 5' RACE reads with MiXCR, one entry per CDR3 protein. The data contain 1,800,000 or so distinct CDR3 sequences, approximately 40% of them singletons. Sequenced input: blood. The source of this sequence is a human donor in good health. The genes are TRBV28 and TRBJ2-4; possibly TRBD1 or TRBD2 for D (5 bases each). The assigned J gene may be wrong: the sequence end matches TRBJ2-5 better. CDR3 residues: CASSLRGAYLVETQYF. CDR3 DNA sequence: TGTGCCAGCAGTTTGAGGGGAGCCTACCTGGTTGAGACCCAGTACTTC.